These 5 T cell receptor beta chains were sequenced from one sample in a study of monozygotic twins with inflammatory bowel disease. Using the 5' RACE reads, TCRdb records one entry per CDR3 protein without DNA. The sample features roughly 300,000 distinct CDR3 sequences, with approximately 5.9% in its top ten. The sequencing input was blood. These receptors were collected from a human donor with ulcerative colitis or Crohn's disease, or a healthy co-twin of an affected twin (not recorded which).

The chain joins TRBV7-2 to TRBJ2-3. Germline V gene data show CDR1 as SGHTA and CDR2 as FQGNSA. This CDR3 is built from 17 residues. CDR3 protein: CASSLSYVASSTDTQYF.

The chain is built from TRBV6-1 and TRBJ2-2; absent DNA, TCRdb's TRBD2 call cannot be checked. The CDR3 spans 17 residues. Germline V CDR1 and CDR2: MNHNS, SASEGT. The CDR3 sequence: CASSEAPPGGGTGELFF.

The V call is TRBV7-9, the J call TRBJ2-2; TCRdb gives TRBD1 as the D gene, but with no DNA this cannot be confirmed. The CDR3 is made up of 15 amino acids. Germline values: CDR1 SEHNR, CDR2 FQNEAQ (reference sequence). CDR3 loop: CASSSRQGRTGELFF.

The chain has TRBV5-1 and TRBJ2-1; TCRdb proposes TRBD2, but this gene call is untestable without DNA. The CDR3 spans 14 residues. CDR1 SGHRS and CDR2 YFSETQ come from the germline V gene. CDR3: CASRATSGEYEQFF.

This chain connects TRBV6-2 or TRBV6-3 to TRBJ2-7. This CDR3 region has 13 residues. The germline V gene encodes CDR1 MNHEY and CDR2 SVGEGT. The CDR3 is CASSNYDPYEQYF.